This paragraph reports one T cell receptor beta chain. Indicated time point: baseline pretreatment blood. The treatment: 15 Gy SBRT to primary tumor, nephrectomy 4 weeks later. Radiation-treated patients gave blood at baseline, week 2 and week 4. The tumor was a clear cell renal cell carcinoma. V lost 1 base, J lost 8 bases, and 15 bases lay in between. Per the germline V gene, CDR1 is SGHDN and CDR2 is FVKESK. The CDR3 consists of 15 residues. The record originates from a study of radiation and T cells in renal cell carcinoma. This table comes from immunoSEQ multiplex PCR, and its TCRdb copy is limited to in-frame clones, with some not included. Counted here are about 140,000 clones, around four fifths occurring once; the ten biggest clones make up under 30%.

This chain joins TRBV14 and TRBJ2-4; TRBD2 is a possible D gene (6 bases). The starting material was blood, obtained from a patient whose treatment included radiotherapy and nephrectomy. The TCR was taken from a woman between 45 and 65 years old with renal cell carcinoma. The CDR3 spells CASSQGVGGGYIQYF. The CDR3 DNA is TGTGCCAGCAGCCAAGGAGTCGGGGGAGGATACATTCAGTACTTC. The full variable domain, completed using reference TRBV14 and TRBJ2-4, is EAGVTQFPSHSVIEKGQTVTLRCDPISGHDNLYWYRRVMGKEIKFLLHFVKESKQDESGMPNNRFLAERTGGTYSTLKVQPAELEDSGVYFCASSQGVGGGYIQYFGAGTRLSVL.